This entry lists 30 T cell receptor beta chains sequenced from one sample in a study of shared clonotypes between healthy human individuals. Libraries were prepared by immunoSEQ multiplex PCR; TCRdb keeps only in-frame clonotypes and omits some of them. The sample consists of about 96,000 clones, about 70% of them appearing once. The specimen sequenced was memory CD8+ T cells sorted from blood. Stated subset: CD45RO+ cells pooled with CCR7-negative TemRA cells. The receptor source for this set is a man between 25 and 39 years old in good health.

The chain uses TRBV5-6 and TRBJ2-7; D remains ambiguous. This CDR3 comprises 13 residues. V dropped 4 bases and J dropped 3 bases, with 11 bases sitting between them. Germline V CDR1 and CDR2: SGHDT, YYEEEE. This chain's CDR3 is CASSLERSYEQYF. The CDR3 DNA follows: TGTGCCAGCAGCCTGGAACGAAGCTACGAGCAGTACTTC.

This clone came up many times. V and J are TRBV4-3 and TRBJ2-7; TRBD2 agrees at 9 bases. J gave up 5 bases and V 3 bases, and 11 bases lay outside the gene matches. The CDR3 extends over 16 amino acids. Germline V gives CDR1 LGHNA, CDR2 YSLEER. CDR3 sequence reads: CASSQTLGSGSDEQYF. In DNA, the CDR3 is TGCGCCAGCAGCCAGACCTTGGGTAGCGGGAGCGACGAGCAGTACTTC.

This sequence joins TRBV28 and TRBJ2-3; possibly TRBD1 for D (6 bases). This CDR3 region has 13 residues. Trimming pared 8 bases from V and 4 bases from J, leaving 13 bases between. Germline V gene data show CDR1 as MDHEN and CDR2 as SYDVKM. The CDR3 region is CASQGSGPDTQYF. The CDR3 DNA reads as TGTGCCAGCCAGGGGAGCGGACCAGATACGCAGTATTTT.

This clone was counted many times. V gene TRBV5-4 combines with J gene TRBJ1-4, with D uncertain. Germline V gene sequence: CDR1 SGHNT, CDR2 YYREEE (reference sequence). CDR3 length: 12 residues. Trimming stripped 4 bases from V and 8 bases from J, with 9 bases between. The CDR3, as DNA: TGTGCCAGCAGCCCCGAGGGAGAAAAACTGTTTTTT. Residues: CASSPEGEKLFF. Looking up the rest from reference TRBV5-4 and TRBJ1-4 gives the full variable domain: ETGVTQSPTHLIKTRGQQVTLRCSSQSGHNTVSWYQQALGQGPQFIFQYYREEENGRGNFPPRFSGLQFPNYSSELNVNALELDDSALYLCASSPEGEKLFFGSGTQLSVL.

This chain joins TRBV10-2 and TRBJ2-5; D may be TRBD2 (6 bases). This CDR3 is 13 amino acids long. The V and J ends lost 6 bases and 2 bases respectively, with 10 bases between them. The germline CDR1 and CDR2 sequences are WSHSY and SAAADI. This CDR3 is CASSRDLQETQYF. DNA for the CDR3: TGCGCCAGCAGCAGGGACTTACAAGAGACCCAGTACTTC.

This clone was picked up one time. The chain recombines TRBV7-2 with TRBJ2-3; TRBD2 aligns across 9 bases. The trim removed 5 bases at V and 6 bases at J, leaving 6 bases unmatched. From germline, CDR1 is SGHTA and CDR2 FQGNSA. The CDR3 loop spans 14 amino acids. CDR3 amino acids: CASSPGLAYDTQYF. The CDR3 DNA follows: TGTGCCAGCAGCCCCGGACTAGCGTATGATACGCAGTATTTT.

This clone has just a few counts. This chain joins TRBV7-6 and TRBJ2-6; tentatively, D is TRBD2 (6 bases). The CDR3 contains 16 residues. V lost 5 bases, J lost 2 bases, and 13 bases lay in between. The germline CDR1 and CDR2 sequences are SGHVS and FNYEAQ. The chain's CDR3 is CASSLTGGPGANVLTF. CDR3 nucleotides: TGTGCCAGCAGCCTAACCGGGGGACCTGGGGCCAACGTCCTGACTTTC.

CDR3 sequence reads: CASSESNLAETYEQYF. CDR3 bases: TGCGCCAGCAGTGAGTCGAACCTAGCGGAGACCTACGAGCAGTACTTC. The chain recombines TRBV10-1 with TRBJ2-7; 7 nucleotides match TRBD2. The V gene's germline CDR1 is WNHNN and CDR2 SYGVQD (reference sequence). CDR3 length: 16 amino acids. The trim removed 0 bases at V and 2 bases at J, leaving 7 bases unmatched.

The genes are TRBV6-6 and TRBJ1-5; no clear D gene. Trimming took off 7 bases at V and 1 base at J, with 8 bases between the two ends. Germline loops: CDR1 MNHNY, CDR2 SVGAGI (reference sequence). This CDR3 has 13 residues. The CDR3 protein is CASTVGSNQPQHF. The CDR3 DNA reads as TGTGCCAGCACCGTCGGGAGCAATCAGCCCCAGCATTTT.

This chain uses TRBV10-2 with TRBJ2-7; TRBD1 might be the D (5 bases). The V end was cut by 8 bases, the J end by 3 bases, with 14 bases between. CDR1 and CDR2 from the germline V gene are WSHSY and SAAADI. This CDR3 contains 13 residues. The CDR3 DNA follows: TGCGCCAGCTCGTCCGCAGGGATCTACGAGCAGTACTTC. Amino acid sequence: CASSSAGIYEQYF.

The chain couples TRBV2 to TRBJ1-2; D remains ambiguous. Germline CDR1 and CDR2: SNHLY and FYNNEI. The CDR3 is 13 amino acids. V dropped 6 bases and J dropped 4 bases, with 12 bases sitting between them. In DNA, the CDR3 is TGTGCCAGCAGGGAACTCGTGGGCTATGGCTACACCTTC. As protein: CASRELVGYGYTF.

V and J are TRBV27 and TRBJ2-5, with unresolved D. The CDR3 is 14 residues long. Germline CDR1 is MNHEY and CDR2 is SMNVEV (reference sequence). V was shortened by 2 bases and J by 1 base, with 8 bases between the two germline ends. DNA of the CDR3: TGTGCCAGCAGTTTACACGGATTCCAAGAGACCCAGTACTTC. Protein: CASSLHGFQETQYF.

V and J are TRBV6-5 and TRBJ2-5; 9 positions match TRBD2. The CDR3 is 14 residues long. Trimming at V came to 5 bases and at J to 5 bases, leaving 6 bases not matched to a gene. Germline V lookup: CDR1 MNHEY, CDR2 SVGAGI. The CDR3 nucleotides are TGTGCCAGCAGTACCCTAGCGGGAACGGAGACCCAGTACTTC. Protein sequence: CASSTLAGTETQYF.

The rearrangement links TRBV6-1 to TRBJ1-5, with D perhaps TRBD1 (6 bases). Germline V CDR1 and CDR2: MNHNS, SASEGT. V was shortened by 8 bases and J by 3 bases, with 14 bases between the two germline ends. The CDR3 totals 14 residues. The CDR3 spells CASQDRNHNQPQHF. The CDR3 region has the DNA TGTGCCAGCCAGGACAGAAATCACAATCAGCCCCAGCATTTT.

The chain recombines TRBV7-9 with TRBJ2-5, with TRBD2 matching over 13 bases. This CDR3 spans 17 amino acids. Trimming removed 1 base from V and 2 bases from J; junction bases left unmatched: 4. The V gene's germline CDR1 is SEHNR and CDR2 FQNEAQ (reference sequence). Here the CDR3 reads CASSLVGLAGVQETQYF. The CDR3 nucleotides are TGTGCCAGCAGCTTAGTTGGACTAGCGGGAGTACAAGAGACCCAGTACTTC.

The J gene is TRBJ2-7, the V gene TRBV5-1; TRBD1 matches 8 bases. CDR3 length: 16 amino acids. Losses at the gene ends were 0 bases for V and 2 bases for J; bases not matched to a gene: 7. Germline loops: CDR1 SGHRS, CDR2 YFSETQ. The CDR3 DNA reads TGCGCCAGCAGCTTGGCCCTTCAGGGGGCAGCCTACGAGCAGTACTTC. As protein: CASSLALQGAAYEQYF.

The chain employs TRBV7-2 and TRBJ2-7; no clear D. Per the germline V gene, CDR1 is SGHTA and CDR2 is FQGNSA. V lost 6 bases, J lost 4 bases, and 10 bases lay in between. This CDR3 has 12 residues. CDR3 region: CASSPSQYEQYF. In nucleotides, the CDR3 is TGTGCCAGCAGTCCCAGCCAGTACGAGCAGTACTTC.

This chain connects TRBV6-6 to TRBJ2-7; D possibly corresponds to TRBD1 (6 bases). CDR1 is MNHNY and CDR2 is SVGAGI in the germline V gene (reference sequence). There are 12 residues in the CDR3. V lost 7 bases and J 3 bases, leaving 10 bases between the germline ends. DNA for the CDR3: TGTGCCAGCACGGACAGATTCTACGAGCAGTACTTC. Encoded protein: CASTDRFYEQYF.

The genes are TRBV6-5 and TRBJ1-5, with TRBD1 matching 9 bases. The CDR3 runs 15 residues. Germline values: CDR1 MNHEY, CDR2 SVGAGI. V was pared by 6 bases and J by 6 bases, with 9 bases of the junction left unmatched. The CDR3 DNA sequence: TGTGCCAGCAGAGACTTAACAGGGGGCGGTCAGCCCCAGCATTTT. Translation: CASRDLTGGGQPQHF.

The V and J genes are TRBV20-1 and TRBJ2-5, with unresolved D. Trimming shortened V by 6 bases and J by 5 bases, and 10 bases separated the two germline ends. The CDR3 sequence is 11 residues long. The germline gives CDR1 DFQATT, CDR2 SNEGSKA (reference sequence). CDR3 region: CSAWTRETQYF. CDR3 nucleotide sequence: TGCAGTGCGTGGACCAGGGAGACCCAGTACTTC.

V is TRBV25-1 and J is TRBJ2-1; D ambiguous. Germline V gene data show CDR1 as MGHDK and CDR2 as SYGVNS. The length of the CDR3 is 12 residues. V lost 6 bases, J lost 8 bases, and 11 bases lay in between. CDR3 protein: CASSPVIDEQFF. DNA for the CDR3: TGTGCCAGCAGCCCCGTGATTGATGAGCAGTTCTTC.

This clone was counted between two and nine times. The chain links TRBV2 to TRBJ2-7; unclear D gene. The germline gives CDR1 SNHLY, CDR2 FYNNEI. V was trimmed by 1 base and J by 1 base, leaving 8 bases between them. The length of the CDR3 is 14 residues. This CDR3 is CASSEGGLSYEQYF. CDR3 nucleotides: TGTGCCAGCAGTGAAGGCGGCTTATCCTACGAGCAGTACTTC.

The chain is built from TRBV7-8 and TRBJ1-1, with 7 bases identical to TRBD1. The CDR3 consists of 16 residues. Germline CDR1 and CDR2: SGHVS and FQNEAQ. V dropped 4 bases and J dropped 3; count of bases not matched to a gene: 11. The CDR3 bases are TGTGCCAGCAGCTATGGGACAGAAGGATCGTACACTGAAGCTTTCTTT. The encoded protein is CASSYGTEGSYTEAFF. Full variable domain (outside the CDR3, taken from reference TRBV7-8 and TRBJ1-1): GAGVSQSPRYKVAKRGQDVALRCDPISGHVSLFWYQQALGQGPEFLTYFQNEAQLDKSGLPSDRFFAERPEGSVSTLKIQRTQQEDSAVYLCASSYGTEGSYTEAFFGQGTRLTVV.

This clone turned up a few times. The V call is TRBV11-2, the J call TRBJ2-7; D possibly corresponds to TRBD2 (7 bases). Trimming pared 3 bases from V and 6 bases from J, leaving 18 bases between. The CDR3 spans 15 residues. Germline values: CDR1 SGHAT, CDR2 FQNNGV. DNA of the CDR3: TGTGCCAGCAGCTTTGGGGAGGGGGTTTTTCGCGAGCAGTACTTC. Translating it yields CASSFGEGVFREQYF.

This clone came up a few times. The CDR3 bases are TGTGCCAGCAGCCCCGATGAAGTTGGCTACACCTTC. Residues: CASSPDEVGYTF. The V call is TRBV7-2, the J call TRBJ1-2; D is unresolved. Germline values: CDR1 SGHTA, CDR2 FQGNSA. The CDR3 sequence is 12 residues long. Trimming pared 5 bases from V and 7 bases from J, leaving 11 bases between.

This clone appeared many times. The chain couples TRBV28 to TRBJ2-1; D not certain. This CDR3 has 13 amino acids. The V gene lost 7 bases and the J gene lost 3 bases, with 10 bases spanning the gap. CDR1 is MDHEN and CDR2 is SYDVKM in the germline V gene. The CDR3 spells CASIRGNYNEQFF. The CDR3 DNA sequence: TGTGCCAGCATCCGCGGAAACTACAATGAGCAGTTCTTC.

This clone showed up many times. Other DNA sequences in this sample translate to the same CDR3. The genes are TRBV7-9 and TRBJ1-2; 8 positions match TRBD1. Germline V gene sequence: CDR1 SEHNR, CDR2 FQNEAQ (reference sequence). This CDR3 spans 15 amino acids. V trimming: 5 bases; J trimming: 4 bases; junction bases outside the gene matches: 9. The CDR3 loop is CASSPRTGTGYGYTF. CDR3 in DNA: TGTGCCAGCAGCCCCCGGACAGGGACGGGCTATGGCTACACCTTC.

The chain is built from TRBV28 and TRBJ2-2, with 10 bases matching TRBD1. This CDR3 contains 16 residues. J was trimmed by 4 bases and V by 2 bases; bases with no gene match: 4. CDR1 and CDR2 from the germline V gene are MDHEN and SYDVKM. DNA of the CDR3: TGTGCCAGCAGTTTACGGGACAGGGGATTCACCGGGGAGCTGTTTTTT. Translated, it gives CASSLRDRGFTGELFF.

This clone came up many times. The V and J genes are TRBV9 and TRBJ2-7; TRBD2 is a possible D gene (6 bases). This CDR3 has 15 residues. The germline gives CDR1 SGDLS, CDR2 YYNGEE. V was clipped by 3 bases and J by 0 bases, with 13 bases between them. In nucleotides, the CDR3 is TGTGCCAGCAGCGAAAGCGGGTCCTACTCCTACGAGCAGTACTTC. Translated, it gives CASSESGSYSYEQYF.

The V gene is TRBV30, the J gene TRBJ2-1, with 9 bases lining up with TRBD2. CDR1 GTSNPN and CDR2 SVGIG come from the germline V gene (reference sequence). This CDR3 is built from 13 residues. With V trimmed by 0 bases and J by 7 bases, 1 base remained unmatched. The CDR3 bases are TGTGCCTGGAGTGTAGGACTAGCGAATGAGCAGTTCTTC. Translation: CAWSVGLANEQFF. The variable domain in full, with the rest retrieved from reference TRBV30 and TRBJ2-1, is SQTIHQWPATLVQPVGSPLSLECTVEGTSNPNLYWYRQAAGRGLQLLFYSVGIGQISSEVPQNLSASRPQDRQFILSSKKLLLSDSGFYLCAWSVGLANEQFFGPGTRLTVL.